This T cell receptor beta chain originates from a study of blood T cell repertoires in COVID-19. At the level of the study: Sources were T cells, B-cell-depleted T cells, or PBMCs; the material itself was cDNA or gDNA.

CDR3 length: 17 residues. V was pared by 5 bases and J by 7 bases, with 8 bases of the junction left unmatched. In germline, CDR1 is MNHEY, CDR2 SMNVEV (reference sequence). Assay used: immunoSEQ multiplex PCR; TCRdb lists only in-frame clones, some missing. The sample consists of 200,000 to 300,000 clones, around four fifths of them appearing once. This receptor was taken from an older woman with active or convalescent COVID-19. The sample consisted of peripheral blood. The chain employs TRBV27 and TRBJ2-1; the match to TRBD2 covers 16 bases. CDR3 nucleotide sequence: TGTGCCAGCAGTATTAAGGGACTAGCGGGAGGGAGGAATGAGCAGTTCTTC. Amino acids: CASSIKGLAGGRNEQFF.